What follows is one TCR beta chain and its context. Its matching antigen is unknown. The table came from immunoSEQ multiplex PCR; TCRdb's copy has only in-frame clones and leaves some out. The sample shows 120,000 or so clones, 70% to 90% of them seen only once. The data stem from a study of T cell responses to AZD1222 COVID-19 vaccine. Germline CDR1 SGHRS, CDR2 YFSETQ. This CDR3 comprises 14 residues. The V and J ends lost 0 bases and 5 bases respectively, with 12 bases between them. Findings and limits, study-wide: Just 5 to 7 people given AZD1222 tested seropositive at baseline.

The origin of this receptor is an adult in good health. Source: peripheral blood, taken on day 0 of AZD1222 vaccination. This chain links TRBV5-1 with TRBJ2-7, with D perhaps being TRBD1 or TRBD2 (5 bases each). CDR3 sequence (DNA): TGCGCCAGCAGCTTGGGAGGGGCCCCCAACGAGCAGTACTTC. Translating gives CASSLGGAPNEQYF.